The 23 T cell receptor beta chains below were found in one sample sequenced in a study of CD8+ T cells in alopecia areata. As to treatment: oral pan-JAK inhibitor, 5-10 mg twice daily. Extracted from the samples, RNA was reverse transcribed into cDNA to serve as the sequencing template. Profiled with immunoSEQ multiplex PCR; TCRdb holds only in-frame clones, not every one. The sample holds fewer than 110,000 clones, just under 60% seen once. Source: CD8+ T cells sorted from blood, taken between weeks 55 and 65, from a patient treated with tofacitinib. The source is a human donor with alopecia areata.

This clone appeared a few times. The rearrangement links TRBV29-1 to TRBJ2-7, with D possibly TRBD2 on 5 matching bases. Trimming stripped 1 base from V and 7 bases from J, with 20 bases between. Germline CDR1 and CDR2: SQVTM and ANQGSEA. The CDR3 extends over 15 amino acids. CDR3 coding DNA: TGCAGCGTTGAAGTGGTCATCCGGGGTCGTCGGGAGCAGTACTTC. Translation: CSVEVVIRGRREQYF.

The chain combines TRBV11-2 with TRBJ1-1; D is possibly TRBD1 (6 bases). This CDR3 has 13 amino acids. CDR1 is SGHAT, CDR2 FQNNGV, per germline. Between the trimmed V and J ends, which lost 5 bases and 4 bases, there was a span of 11 bases. The CDR3 loop reads CASSPEGGTEAFF. The CDR3 DNA reads as TGTGCCAGCAGCCCGGAGGGGGGCACTGAAGCTTTCTTT.

This clone was seen just once. The gene calls are TRBV29-1 and TRBJ1-3; the D gene is possibly TRBD1 (5 bases). Germline assignment: CDR1 SQVTM and CDR2 ANQGSEA. V lost 7 bases and J 0 bases, leaving 13 bases between the germline ends. The CDR3 is 14 residues long. CDR3: CSAVTVSSGNTIYF. CDR3 sequence (DNA): TGCAGCGCCGTGACAGTCAGCTCTGGAAACACCATATATTTT.

With respect to this clone: Other DNA sequences of this sample code for an identical CDR3. The chain combines TRBV20-1 with TRBJ2-1; D not certain. The V and J ends lost 5 bases and 4 bases respectively, with 6 bases between them. From germline, CDR1 is DFQATT and CDR2 SNEGSKA (reference sequence). The CDR3 loop spans 11 amino acids. The CDR3 DNA reads as TGCAGTGCTTCTAGGTACAATGAGCAGTTCTTC. Encoded protein: CSASRYNEQFF.

As DNA, the CDR3 is TGTGCCATCTCGGCCCGGGACAACTCCTACGAGCAGTACTTC. The encoded protein is CAISARDNSYEQYF. This chain uses TRBV15 with TRBJ2-7, with D tentatively TRBD1 (6 bases). The germline gives CDR1 LNHNV, CDR2 YYDKDF (reference sequence). V was shortened by 10 bases and J by 0 bases, with 16 bases between the two germline ends. This CDR3 is built from 14 residues.

There are a few counts of this clone. This chain joins TRBV29-1 and TRBJ2-1; 14 bases align to TRBD2. V trimming: 6 bases; J trimming: 9 bases; junction bases outside the gene matches: 7. Looked up from germline, CDR1 is SQVTM and CDR2 is ANQGSEA. The CDR3 loop spans 14 amino acids. The chain's CDR3 is CSVLGLAGVFEQFF. In DNA, the CDR3 is TGCAGCGTCCTGGGACTAGCGGGGGTTTTTGAGCAGTTCTTC.

Only a few counts were recorded for this clone. This chain uses TRBV14 with TRBJ2-7, with a possible D match to TRBD2 (5 bases). Germline-derived CDR1 and CDR2 are SGHDN and FVKESK. V was clipped by 2 bases and J by 7 bases, with 12 bases between them. This CDR3 is 13 amino acids long. Here the CDR3 reads CASSQYTTGEQYF. The CDR3 DNA follows: TGTGCCAGCAGCCAATATACAACGGGAGAGCAGTACTTC.

This clone was seen a single time. The V and J genes are TRBV9 and TRBJ1-2, with 11 bases fitting TRBD1. The germline CDR1 and CDR2 sequences are SGDLS and YYNGEE. V lost 0 bases to trimming and J lost 7 bases; unmatched junction nucleotides: 5. CDR3 length: 15 residues. The CDR3 loop is CASSVAGQGAGGYTF. The DNA of the CDR3 is TGTGCCAGCAGCGTAGCTGGACAGGGGGCCGGTGGCTACACCTTC.

The chain has TRBV29-1 and TRBJ2-7, with D hard to call. V was clipped by 6 bases and J by 3 bases, with 12 bases between them. This CDR3 spans 12 amino acids. Germline CDR1 is SQVTM and CDR2 is ANQGSEA. The CDR3 bases are TGCAGCGTGGTGGCAGTGAGCTACGAGCAGTACTTC. Translated, it gives CSVVAVSYEQYF.

This clone came up a few times. This rearrangement joins TRBV21-1 to TRBJ2-7. TRBV21-1 is given as a pseudogene. This CDR3 comprises 17 residues. CDR3 coding DNA: TGTGCCAGCAGCAAACTCTGGGACGGACGGGTATGCTACGAGCAGTACTTC. Translated, it gives CASSKLWDGRVCYEQYF.

The chain uses TRBV11-2 and TRBJ2-7, with unresolved D. V was shortened by 5 bases and J by 1 base, with 15 bases between the two germline ends. Germline V gene sequence: CDR1 SGHAT, CDR2 FQNNGV. This CDR3 spans 15 amino acids. This CDR3 is CASSPPGVPSYEQYF. In DNA, the CDR3 is TGTGCCAGCAGCCCTCCTGGGGTGCCATCCTACGAGCAGTACTTC.

This chain connects TRBV10-2 to TRBJ1-4, with D maybe TRBD1 (6 bases). CDR3 length equals 14 residues. V lost 8 bases and J lost 7, with 17 bases in between. Germline assignment: CDR1 WSHSY and CDR2 SAAADI. The CDR3 region has the DNA TGCGCCAGCTACCCCGGGGGGCTAGCTGAAAAACTGTTTTTT. Its translation: CASYPGGLAEKLFF.

V and J are TRBV19 and TRBJ1-4; D not certain. The V gene's germline CDR1 is LNHDA and CDR2 SQIVND (reference sequence). CDR3 size: 14 residues. Deletions cut 7 bases from V and 0 bases from J, with 9 bases between. In DNA, the CDR3 is TGTGCCAGTAATGACGGGACAACTAATGAAAAACTGTTTTTT. This translates into CASNDGTTNEKLFF.

The V and J genes are TRBV7-6 and TRBJ2-2; D is possibly TRBD2 (5 bases). The CDR3 has 14 amino acids. With 7 bases removed from V and 1 base from J, the gap between germline ends came to 10 bases. Germline V gene lookup returns CDR1 SGHVS and CDR2 FNYEAQ. This chain's CDR3 is CASTLSGNTGELFF. CDR3 nucleotide sequence: TGTGCCAGCACCCTAAGCGGGAACACCGGGGAGCTGTTTTTT.

The V call is TRBV6-1, the J call TRBJ1-1, with a tentative D call TRBD1 (5 bases). V lost 0 bases and J lost 6, with 17 bases in between. The CDR3 length is 16 residues. The germline V gene encodes CDR1 MNHNS and CDR2 SASEGT. The CDR3 here is CASSEARWGPGPEAFF. Here the CDR3 DNA reads TGTGCCAGCAGTGAAGCGCGTTGGGGACCGGGCCCTGAAGCTTTCTTT.

This rearrangement joins TRBV4-1 to TRBJ2-7; the match to TRBD1 covers 7 bases. The junction had 6 bases not matched to a gene; V was cut back by 3 bases and J by 4 bases. The CDR3 extends over 14 amino acids. Germline values: CDR1 MGHRA, CDR2 YSYEKL. CDR3 nucleotide sequence: TGCGCCAGCAGCCATCGGACAGGACCTTACGAGCAGTACTTC. Its translation is CASSHRTGPYEQYF.

The chain uses TRBV11-3 and TRBJ1-3; 9 bases fit TRBD1. The CDR3 runs 15 residues. Unmatched junction bases numbered 6, after V lost 5 bases and J lost 4 bases. Germline lookup yields CDR1 SGHNT and CDR2 YENEEA. CDR3 region: CASSMDRGLGNTIYF. The CDR3 DNA reads TGTGCCAGCAGCATGGACAGGGGACTAGGAAACACCATATATTTT.

The chain employs TRBV27 and TRBJ1-4, with D perhaps matching TRBD1 (5 bases). Germline lookup yields CDR1 MNHEY and CDR2 SMNVEV (reference sequence). The V gene lost 5 bases and the J gene lost 3 bases, with 19 bases spanning the gap. The length of the CDR3 is 17 residues. The CDR3 region has the DNA TGTGCCAGCAGTCAAGCGGGCAGGCAGGGACCTAATGAAAAACTGTTTTTT. It yields the protein CASSQAGRQGPNEKLFF. The variable domain in full, with the rest retrieved from reference TRBV27 and TRBJ1-4, is EAQVTQNPRYLITVTGKKLTVTCSQNMNHEYMSWYRQDPGLGLRQIYYSMNVEVTDKGDVPEGYKVSRKEKRNFPLILESPSPNQTSLYFCASSQAGRQGPNEKLFFGSGTQLSVL.

The chain uses TRBV2 and TRBJ1-5, with D possibly TRBD1 on 5 matching bases. This CDR3 spans 14 amino acids. The germline CDR1 and CDR2 sequences are SNHLY and FYNNEI. Trimming removed 2 bases at V and 4 bases at J, with 9 bases between. The CDR3 DNA follows: TGTGCCAGCAGTGAAACTGGGGCGAATCAGCCCCAGCATTTT. It translates to CASSETGANQPQHF.

The rearrangement joins TRBV6-5 to TRBJ1-4; 10 bases are shared with TRBD1. The CDR3 consists of 15 residues. The germline CDR1 and CDR2 sequences are MNHEY and SVGAGI. Germline trimming cut 5 bases from V and 8 bases from J; bases unmatched to any gene: 8. CDR3 coding DNA: TGTGCCAGCAGTCATGGACAGGGGGGGTTGGAAAAACTGTTTTTT. Its protein is CASSHGQGGLEKLFF.

Ten or more counts support this clone. V is TRBV4-2 and J is TRBJ2-3; TRBD2 matches at 12 bases. Trimming cost V 1 base and J 4 bases; bases outside gene matches: 6. There are 17 residues in the CDR3. CDR1 is LGHNA, CDR2 YNFKEQ, per germline. Here the CDR3 DNA reads TGTGCCAGCAGCCAAGCCATCTCTAGCGGGGGGGCAGATACGCAGTATTTT. Translation gives CASSQAISSGGADTQYF.

V and J are TRBV25-1 and TRBJ2-5; a weak D match, TRBD2 (6 bases). V was pared by 3 bases and J by 2 bases, with 7 bases between. The CDR3 is 13 amino acids. The germline CDR1 and CDR2 sequences are MGHDK and SYGVNS. CDR3 residues: CASSDGGQETQYF. The CDR3 region has the DNA TGTGCCAGCAGTGATGGGGGGCAAGAGACCCAGTACTTC.

Sample share makes this clone medium-sized. Other DNA sequences in the same sample also yield this CDR3. J is TRBJ1-1 and V is TRBV19; D is undetermined. CDR1 is LNHDA, CDR2 SQIVND, per germline (reference sequence). Between the trimmed V and J ends, which lost 3 bases and 1 base, there was a span of 12 bases. This CDR3 has 15 residues. Here the CDR3 DNA reads TGTGCCAGTAGTATCGGAGCGGGAGGGAACACTGAAGCTTTCTTT. Its translation is CASSIGAGGNTEAFF.